One sample yielded the 4 T cell receptor beta chains listed below, sequenced in a study of vaccination and CD4 T cells after COVID-19. Noted treatment: approximately 11-day PBMC culture with coronavirus spike peptide pools or control peptides (ViraFEST assay). These receptors' targets are unknown. Sequencing of DNA taken from cultured CD4+ T cells relied on the Oncomine TCR Beta short-read assay. TCRdb redid the calling of the PCR reads with MiXCR, one entry per CDR3 protein. The sample consists of 15,000 to 20,000 distinct CDR3 sequences, 60% to 80% of them appearing once. The source material was CD4+ T cells from blood, cultured in vitro. These receptors originate from a human donor who had recovered from COVID-19.

This clonotype was observed a few times. The rearrangement links TRBV28 to TRBJ2-3, with D possibly matching TRBD2 (5 bases). V was cut by 5 bases and J by 1 base, with 13 bases left in between. From germline, CDR1 is MDHEN and CDR2 SYDVKM. The CDR3 has 15 residues. CDR3 residues: CASSPAGSGTDTQYF. As DNA, the CDR3 is TGTGCCAGCAGTCCGGCGGGTAGCGGCACAGATACGCAGTATTTT. Full variable domain (remainder filled in from reference TRBV28 and TRBJ2-3): DVKVTQSSRYLVKRTGEKVFLECVQDMDHENMFWYRQDPGLGLRLIYFSYDVKMKEKGDIPEGYSVSREKKERFSLILESASTNQTSMYLCASSPAGSGTDTQYFGPGTRLTVL.

J is TRBJ2-2 and V is TRBV9; 7 bases agree with TRBD1. CDR3 size: 15 residues. From germline, CDR1 is SGDLS and CDR2 YYNGEE. Losses at the gene ends were 4 bases for V and 1 base for J; bases not matched to a gene: 4. CDR3 residues: CASSPRTGNTGELFF. CDR3 nucleotides: TGTGCCAGCAGCCCGCGGACAGGGAACACCGGGGAGCTGTTTTTT.

Here the CDR3 reads CASSFGLAGGHVGELFF. The CDR3 coding sequence is TGTGCCAGCAGCTTCGGACTAGCGGGAGGGCATGTCGGGGAGCTGTTTTTT. The rearrangement uses TRBV7-2 and TRBJ2-2; 15 bases are shared with TRBD2. The J segment lost 7 bases and the V segment lost 3 bases, leaving 6 bases of the junction unmatched. Germline values: CDR1 SGHTA, CDR2 FQGNSA. The CDR3 is 17 amino acids. The complete variable domain, with remaining parts taken from reference TRBV7-2 and TRBJ2-2, reads GAGVSQSPSNKVTEKGKDVELRCDPISGHTALYWYRQSLGQGLEFLIYFQGNSAPDKSGLPSDRFSAERTGGSVSTLTIQRTQQEDSAVYLCASSFGLAGGHVGELFFGEGSRLTVL.

This sequence joins TRBV7-7 and TRBJ1-6; 7 nucleotides match TRBD1. The germline V gene encodes CDR1 SSHAT and CDR2 FNYEAQ (reference sequence). The V gene end was trimmed by 3 bases and the J gene end by 7 bases; junction bases not matched to a gene: 6. The CDR3 is 15 amino acids. CDR3 residues: CASSFDPGQNSPLHF. For the CDR3, the DNA is TGTGCCAGCAGCTTTGACCCGGGACAGAATTCACCCCTCCACTTT.